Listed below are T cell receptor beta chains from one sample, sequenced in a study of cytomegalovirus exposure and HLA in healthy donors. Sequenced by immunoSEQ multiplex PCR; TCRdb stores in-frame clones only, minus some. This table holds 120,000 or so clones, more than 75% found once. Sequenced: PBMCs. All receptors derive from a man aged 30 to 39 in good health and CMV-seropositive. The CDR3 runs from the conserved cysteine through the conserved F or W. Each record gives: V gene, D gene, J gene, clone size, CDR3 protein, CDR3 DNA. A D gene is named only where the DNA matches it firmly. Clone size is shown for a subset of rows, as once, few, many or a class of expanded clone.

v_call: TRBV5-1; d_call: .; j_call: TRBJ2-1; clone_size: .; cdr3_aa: CASSWQNEQFF; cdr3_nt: TGCGCCAGCAGCTGGCAGAATGAGCAGTTCTTC
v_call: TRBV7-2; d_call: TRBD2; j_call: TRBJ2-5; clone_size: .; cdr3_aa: CASSSLAGGYQTQYF; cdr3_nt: TGTGCCAGCAGCTCACTAGCGGGAGGATATCAGACCCAGTACTTC
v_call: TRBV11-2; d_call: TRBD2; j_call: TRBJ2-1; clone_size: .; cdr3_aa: CASRAISGRGDEQFF; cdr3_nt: TGTGCCAGCAGGGCTATAAGCGGGAGGGGCGATGAGCAGTTCTTC
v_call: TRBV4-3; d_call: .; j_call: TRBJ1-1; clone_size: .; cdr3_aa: CASSQAPGTLNTEAFF; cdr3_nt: TGCGCCAGCAGCCAAGCTCCGGGGACACTGAACACTGAAGCTTTCTTT
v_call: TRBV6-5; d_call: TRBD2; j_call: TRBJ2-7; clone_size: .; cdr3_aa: CASSYDVSSGSREQYF; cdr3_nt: TGTGCCAGCAGTTACGACGTCAGTAGCGGGAGTAGGGAGCAGTACTTC
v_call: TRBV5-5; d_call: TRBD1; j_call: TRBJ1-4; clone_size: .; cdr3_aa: CASSWGTGYSEKLFF; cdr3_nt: TGTGCCAGCAGCTGGGGGACAGGGTATAGTGAAAAACTGTTTTTT
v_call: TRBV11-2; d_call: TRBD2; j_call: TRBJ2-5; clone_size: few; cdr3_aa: CASSFLAGVTETQYF; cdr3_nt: TGTGCCAGCAGCTTCCTAGCGGGAGTGACAGAGACCCAGTACTTC
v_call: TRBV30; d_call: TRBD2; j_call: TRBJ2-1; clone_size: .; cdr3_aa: CASGLVNEQFF; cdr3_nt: TGTGCCTCGGGACTAGTAAATGAGCAGTTCTTC
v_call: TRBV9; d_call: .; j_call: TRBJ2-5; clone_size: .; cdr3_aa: CASSTGVLGTQYF; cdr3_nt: TGTGCCAGCAGTACGGGAGTCCTCGGGACCCAGTACTTC
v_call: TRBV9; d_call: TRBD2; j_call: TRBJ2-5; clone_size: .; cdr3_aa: CASSVEGGSGKTQYF; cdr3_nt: TGTGCCAGCAGCGTAGAAGGAGGGAGCGGGAAGACCCAGTACTTC
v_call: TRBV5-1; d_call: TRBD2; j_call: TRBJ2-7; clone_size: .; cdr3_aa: CASSLYSGGSYEQYF; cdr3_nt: TGCGCCAGCAGCTTATATAGCGGGGGGAGTTACGAGCAGTACTTC
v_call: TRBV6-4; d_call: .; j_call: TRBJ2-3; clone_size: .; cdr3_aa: CASSDRVGQGTDTQYF; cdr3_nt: TGTGCCAGCAGTGACCGGGTTGGTCAAGGCACAGATACGCAGTATTTT
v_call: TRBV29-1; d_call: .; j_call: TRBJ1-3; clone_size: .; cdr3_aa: CSVHIQDDGNTIYF; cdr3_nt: TGCAGCGTCCATATACAAGATGATGGAAACACCATATATTTT
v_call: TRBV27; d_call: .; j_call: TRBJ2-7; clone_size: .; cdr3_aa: CASSLQGRSSYEQYF; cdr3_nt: TGTGCCAGCAGTTTACAGGGTAGAAGCTCCTACGAGCAGTACTTC
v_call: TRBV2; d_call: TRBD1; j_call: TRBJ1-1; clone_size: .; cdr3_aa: CASSAGTGNTEAFF; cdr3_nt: TGTGCCAGCAGTGCCGGGACAGGGAACACTGAAGCTTTCTTT
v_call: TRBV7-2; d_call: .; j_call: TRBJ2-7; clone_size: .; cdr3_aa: CASSLARSRGYEQYF; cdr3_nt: TGTGCCAGCAGCTTAGCTAGAAGTAGGGGCTACGAGCAGTACTTC
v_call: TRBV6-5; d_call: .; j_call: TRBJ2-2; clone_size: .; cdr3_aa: CASNSGTGELFF; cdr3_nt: TGTGCCAGCAACTCGGGCACCGGGGAGCTGTTTTTT
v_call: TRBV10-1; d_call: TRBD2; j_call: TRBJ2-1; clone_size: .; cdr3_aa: CATSRAGVGHEQFF; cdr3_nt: TGCGCCACTTCAAGGGCGGGAGTGGGGCATGAGCAGTTCTTC
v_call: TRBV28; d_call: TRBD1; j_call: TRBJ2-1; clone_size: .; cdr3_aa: CASSPGTGTYNEQFF; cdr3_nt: TGTGCCAGCAGTCCGGGGACAGGGACCTACAATGAGCAGTTCTTC
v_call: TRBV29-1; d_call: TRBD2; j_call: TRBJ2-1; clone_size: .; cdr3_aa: CSVISGSSQGFF; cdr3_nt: TGCAGCGTTATTAGCGGGAGTTCCCAGGGGTTCTTC
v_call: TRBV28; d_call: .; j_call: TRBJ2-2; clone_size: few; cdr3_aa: CASSSRGTGELFF; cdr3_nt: TGTGCCAGCAGTTCTAGGGGGACCGGGGAGCTGTTTTTT
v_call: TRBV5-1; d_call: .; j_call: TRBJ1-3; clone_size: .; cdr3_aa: CASSSGQSYSGNTIYF; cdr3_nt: TGCGCCAGCAGCTCCGGACAGAGCTACTCTGGAAACACCATATATTTT
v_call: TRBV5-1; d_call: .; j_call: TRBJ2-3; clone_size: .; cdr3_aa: CASRPGGGGSTDTQYF; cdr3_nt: TGCGCCAGCAGGCCCGGCGGGGGCGGTAGCACAGATACGCAGTATTTT
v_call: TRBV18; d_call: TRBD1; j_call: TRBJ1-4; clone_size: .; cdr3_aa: CASSTGQGKGYGEKLFF; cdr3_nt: TGTGCCAGCTCAACAGGACAGGGGAAGGGATACGGTGAAAAACTGTTTTTT
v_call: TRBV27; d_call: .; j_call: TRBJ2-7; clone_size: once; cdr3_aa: CASSFGGRRTYEQYF; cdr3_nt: TGTGCCAGCAGTTTTGGTGGCAGGAGGACCTACGAGCAGTACTTC
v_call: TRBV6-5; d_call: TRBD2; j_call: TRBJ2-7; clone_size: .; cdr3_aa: CASRLAGVYEQYF; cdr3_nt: TGTGCCAGCCGACTAGCGGGCGTCTACGAGCAGTACTTC
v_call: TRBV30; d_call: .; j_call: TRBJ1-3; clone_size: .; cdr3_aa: CAWSRDSGNTIYF; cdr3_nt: TGTGCCTGGAGTCGGGACTCTGGAAACACCATATATTTT
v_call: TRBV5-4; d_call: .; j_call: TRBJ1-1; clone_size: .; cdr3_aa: CASSTGGDTEAFF; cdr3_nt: TGTGCCAGCAGCACCGGGGGGGACACTGAAGCTTTCTTT
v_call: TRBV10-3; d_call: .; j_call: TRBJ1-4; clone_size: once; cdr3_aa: CAISESGSGANEKLFF; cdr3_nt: TGTGCCATCAGTGAATCTGGATCGGGGGCTAATGAAAAACTGTTTTTT
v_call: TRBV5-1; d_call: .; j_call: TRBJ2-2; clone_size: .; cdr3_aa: CASTQLGRLLTGELFF; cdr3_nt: TGCGCCAGCACCCAACTTGGCAGGCTCCTCACCGGGGAGCTGTTTTTT
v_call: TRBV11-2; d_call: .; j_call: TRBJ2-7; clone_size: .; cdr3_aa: CASSLEAPYEQYF; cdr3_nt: TGTGCCAGCAGCCTAGAGGCACCCTACGAGCAGTACTTC
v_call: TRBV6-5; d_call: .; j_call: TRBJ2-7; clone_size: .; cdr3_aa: CASSYSDTVPYEQYF; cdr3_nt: TGTGCCAGCAGTTACTCCGACACGGTCCCTTACGAGCAGTACTTC
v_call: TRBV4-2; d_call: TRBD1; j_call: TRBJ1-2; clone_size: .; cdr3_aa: CASSQAGQGGLGYGYTF; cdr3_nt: TGTGCCAGCAGCCAAGCGGGACAGGGGGGACTAGGCTATGGCTACACCTTC
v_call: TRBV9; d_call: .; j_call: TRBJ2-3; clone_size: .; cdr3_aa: CASSAWDSSTDTQYF; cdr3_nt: TGTGCCAGCAGCGCCTGGGACTCTAGCACAGATACGCAGTATTTT
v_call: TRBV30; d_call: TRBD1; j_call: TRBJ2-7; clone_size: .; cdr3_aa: CAWGLLGQTYEQYF; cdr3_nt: TGTGCCTGGGGACTTTTGGGACAGACGTACGAGCAGTACTTC
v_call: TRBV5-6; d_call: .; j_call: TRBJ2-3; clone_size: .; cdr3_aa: CASSLPLAGSTDTQYF; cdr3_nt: TGTGCCAGCAGCTTGCCCCTGGCGGGAAGCACAGATACGCAGTATTTT
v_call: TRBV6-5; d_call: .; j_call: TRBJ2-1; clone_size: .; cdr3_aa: CATAILSSYNEQFF; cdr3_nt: TGTGCCACCGCGATTTTGAGCTCCTACAATGAGCAGTTCTTC
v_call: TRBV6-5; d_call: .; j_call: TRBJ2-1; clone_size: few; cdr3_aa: CASSPDSNEQFF; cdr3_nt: TGTGCCAGCAGCCCGGACAGCAATGAGCAGTTCTTC
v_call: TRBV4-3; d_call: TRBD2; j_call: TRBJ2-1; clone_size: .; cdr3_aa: CASSHLVGREGLDEQFF; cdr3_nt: TGCGCCAGCAGCCACCTCGTGGGGCGGGAGGGTTTAGATGAGCAGTTCTTC